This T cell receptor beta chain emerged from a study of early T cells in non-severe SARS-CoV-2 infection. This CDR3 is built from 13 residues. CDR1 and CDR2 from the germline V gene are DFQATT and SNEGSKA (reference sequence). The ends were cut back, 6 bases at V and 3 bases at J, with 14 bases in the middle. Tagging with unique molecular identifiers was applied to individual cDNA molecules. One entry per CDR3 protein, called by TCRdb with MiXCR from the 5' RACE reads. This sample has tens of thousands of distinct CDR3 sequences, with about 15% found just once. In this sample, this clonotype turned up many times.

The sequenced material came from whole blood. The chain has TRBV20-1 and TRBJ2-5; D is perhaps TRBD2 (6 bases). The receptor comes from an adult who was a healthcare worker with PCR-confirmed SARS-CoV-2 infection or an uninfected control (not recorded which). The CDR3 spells CSATSGGEETQYF. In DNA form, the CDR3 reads TGCAGTGCCACCAGTGGAGGGGAAGAGACCCAGTACTTC.